These 26 T cell receptor beta chains originate from one sample sequenced in a study of T-cell memory formation after mild COVID-19. TCRdb reprocessed the 5' RACE reads via MiXCR and lists one record per CDR3 protein. The sample has about 340,000 distinct CDR3 sequences, 10% to 15% seen once; the top ten hold about 21%. Sequencing was done on a sample of PBMCs or a T cell subset sorted from them (not recorded which). Receptor source: a man between 18 and 35 years old who had mild COVID-19 (a few samples of this study predate the infection). Cell type and time point are not known.

V gene TRBV7-2 combines with J gene TRBJ2-4, with D unresolved. This CDR3 region has 15 residues. V gave up 3 bases and J gave up 7 bases, with 16 bases separating them. The V gene's germline CDR1 is SGHTA and CDR2 FQGNSA. The CDR3 DNA reads as TGTGCCAGCAGCTTCCTAACTTACCCTGGGAACATTCAGTACTTC. Its protein is CASSFLTYPGNIQYF.

The chain couples TRBV6-1 to TRBJ1-1, with 8 bases aligning to TRBD1. The CDR3 runs to 15 residues. The V and J ends lost 4 bases and 2 bases, in that order; junction bases with no gene match: 6. Germline CDR1 reads MNHNS; CDR2 reads SASEGT. The CDR3 DNA reads TGTGCCAGCAGTGTATCCCAGGGGGCCAACACTGAAGCTTTCTTT. It yields the protein CASSVSQGANTEAFF.

This clonotype was observed a handful of times. The chain combines TRBV12-3 or TRBV12-4 with TRBJ2-1, with unresolved D. The V end lost 5 bases, the J end lost 0 bases, and 14 bases lay between the germline ends. This CDR3 contains 16 residues. CDR3 coding DNA: TGTGCCAGCAGTCCGGCCCGATACAGCTCCTACAATGAGCAGTTCTTC. It is translated as CASSPARYSSYNEQFF.

This clonotype has just a few counts. The rearrangement uses TRBV7-9 and TRBJ2-1; the match to TRBD1 covers 8 bases. Losses at the gene ends were 2 bases for V and 7 bases for J; bases not matched to a gene: 4. CDR3 length: 14 residues. Germline V gene data show CDR1 as SEHNR and CDR2 as FQNEAQ (reference sequence). CDR3 sequence (DNA): TGTGCCAGCAGCTTACTGGACAGGGCTAATGAGCAGTTCTTC. It translates to CASSLLDRANEQFF.

This clonotype was detected only a few times. The chain employs TRBV7-9 and TRBJ2-7; TRBD1 agrees at 7 bases. V was pared by 5 bases and J by 6 bases, with 10 bases of the junction left unmatched. The V gene's germline CDR1 is SEHNR and CDR2 FQNEAQ (reference sequence). The CDR3 totals 14 residues. CDR3 sequence (DNA): TGTGCCAGCAGCCTCGACGTCTACAGGGGCGAGCAGTACGTC. As protein: CASSLDVYRGEQYV.

The chain is built from TRBV7-8 and TRBJ1-6; no reliable D call. This CDR3 contains 14 residues. With 1 base removed from V and 10 bases from J, the gap between germline ends came to 11 bases. Germline-derived CDR1 and CDR2 are SGHVS and FQNEAQ. CDR3 residues: CASSLVGVRSPLHF. The CDR3, as DNA: TGTGCCAGCAGCTTAGTTGGGGTGCGATCACCCCTCCACTTT.

This clonotype was observed a handful of times. The rearrangement joins TRBV12-5 to TRBJ1-2; 8 nucleotides match TRBD1. Germline assignment: CDR1 LGHNT and CDR2 FRNRAP. The CDR3 is 14 residues long. J was trimmed by 8 bases and V by 5 bases; bases with no gene match: 10. As DNA, the CDR3 is TGTGCTAGTGGTACCGGACAGGGAGCTTTCGGCTACACCTTC. It is translated as CASGTGQGAFGYTF. Using reference TRBV12-5 and TRBJ1-2 for the parts outside the CDR3, the full variable domain is DARVTQTPRHKVTEMGQEVTMRCQPILGHNTVFWYRQTMMQGLELLAYFRNRAPLDDSGMPKDRFSAEMPDATLATLKIQPSEPRDSAVYFCASGTGQGAFGYTFGSGTRLTVV.

The table lists this clonotype with many counts. The chain combines TRBV9 with TRBJ2-1; 8 bases agree with TRBD2. The CDR3 is 15 amino acids. Germline lookup yields CDR1 SGDLS and CDR2 YYNGEE. Trimming took 3 bases from V and 0 from J; bases not matched to a gene: 2. DNA for the CDR3: TGTGCCAGCAGCGAACGGGGGGGCTCCTACAATGAGCAGTTCTTC. Protein: CASSERGGSYNEQFF.

The chain is built from TRBV7-9 and TRBJ1-4; TRBD1 might be the D (6 bases). The germline V gene encodes CDR1 SEHNR and CDR2 FQNEAQ (reference sequence). The CDR3 covers 14 residues. The V end was cut by 7 bases, the J end by 8 bases, with 17 bases between. DNA for the CDR3: TGTGCCAGCATCGACACAGGGTATGGCGAAAAACTGTTTTTT. It is translated as CASIDTGYGEKLFF.

The rearrangement links TRBV27 to TRBJ2-2; 9 nucleotides align to TRBD2. Trimming removed 5 bases from V and 8 bases from J; junction bases left unmatched: 18. Germline assignment: CDR1 MNHEY and CDR2 SMNVEV (reference sequence). The CDR3 has 18 residues. In DNA, the CDR3 is TGTGCCAGCAGTCCCCGGGGGCCGGGACTAGCTATTCCGGGGGAGCTGTTTTTT. This gives the protein CASSPRGPGLAIPGELFF.

This rearrangement joins TRBV9 to TRBJ1-2; D not certain. V dropped 3 bases and J dropped 7 bases, with 4 bases sitting between them. Germline V gene data show CDR1 as SGDLS and CDR2 as YYNGEE. The CDR3 extends over 10 amino acids. The DNA for the CDR3 is TGTGCCAGCAGCGGATTTGGCTACACCTTC. Amino acid sequence: CASSGFGYTF. Combining the CDR3 with reference TRBV9 and TRBJ1-2 gives the whole variable domain DSGVTQTPKHLITATGQRVTLRCSPRSGDLSVYWYQQSLDQGLQFLIQYYNGEERAKGNILERFSAQQFPDLHSELNLSSLELGDSALYFCASSGFGYTFGSGTRLTVV.

This clonotype appeared many times. The chain has TRBV7-6 and TRBJ2-2, with D hard to call. In germline, CDR1 is SGHVS, CDR2 FNYEAQ. This CDR3 has 12 amino acids. V lost 4 bases to trimming and J lost 6 bases, with 6 bases between them. The CDR3 sequence is CASSSGSGELFF. The CDR3, as DNA: TGTGCCAGCAGCTCTGGGTCCGGGGAGCTGTTTTTT.

This rearrangement joins TRBV19 to TRBJ2-1; 11 bases map to TRBD2. Per the germline V gene, CDR1 is LNHDA and CDR2 is SQIVND (reference sequence). The CDR3 sequence is 16 residues long. V trimming: 5 bases; J trimming: 4 bases; junction bases outside the gene matches: 7. CDR3 bases: TGTGCCAGTAGTGGAACGGGACTAGCGGCTTACAATGAGCAGTTCTTC. Its translation: CASSGTGLAAYNEQFF.

This clonotype was seen a few times. The rearrangement joins TRBV7-2 to TRBJ1-1, with no clear D. CDR1 is SGHTA and CDR2 is FQGNSA in the germline V gene. V lost 5 bases and J 8 bases, leaving 15 bases between the germline ends. The CDR3 has 13 amino acids. CDR3 DNA: TGTGCCAGCAGCCGATACCTTGCTGGGGAAGCTTTCTTT. Translating it yields CASSRYLAGEAFF.

Only a few counts were recorded for this clonotype. The rearrangement links TRBV20-1 to TRBJ2-1; the match to TRBD2 covers 7 bases. The CDR3 covers 15 residues. Germline V gene lookup returns CDR1 DFQATT and CDR2 SNEGSKA (reference sequence). V lost 0 bases and J lost 2; bases outside the gene matches: 4. DNA of the CDR3: TGCAGTGCTAGAGACCCACGGGGGGCCTACAATGAGCAGTTCTTC. Its translation is CSARDPRGAYNEQFF.

This chain connects TRBV12-3 or TRBV12-4 to TRBJ2-2; D might be TRBD1 or TRBD2, each matching 5 bases. The ends were cut back, 8 bases at V and 3 bases at J, with 13 bases in the middle. The CDR3 contains 14 residues. The CDR3 nucleotides are TGTGCCAGCCAAAATGAGGGGTACACCGGGGAGCTGTTTTTT. Protein: CASQNEGYTGELFF.

This clonotype was picked up a small number of times. V usage is TRBV15 and J usage is TRBJ1-6, with D perhaps TRBD1 (5 bases). This CDR3 has 17 residues. The V end was cut by 0 bases, the J end by 10 bases, with 19 bases between. Germline V gene sequence: CDR1 LNHNV, CDR2 YYDKDF (reference sequence). The CDR3 here is CATSRDHPIGAGSPLHF. DNA for the CDR3: TGTGCCACCAGCAGAGATCACCCGATAGGGGCAGGCTCACCCCTCCACTTT.

The chain has TRBV6-6 and TRBJ1-5; maybe TRBD1 (6 bases). CDR1 is MNHNY and CDR2 is SVGAGI in the germline V gene (reference sequence). V was trimmed by 5 bases and J by 7 bases, leaving 18 bases between them. The CDR3 has 15 residues. The CDR3, as DNA: TGTGCCAGCAGTGGGGCTGGGGGGCAGGGGCAGCCCCAGCATTTT. Amino acids: CASSGAGGQGQPQHF.

The gene calls are TRBV12-3 or TRBV12-4 and TRBJ1-3; maybe TRBD1 (5 bases). V gave up 3 bases and J gave up 0 bases, with 9 bases separating them. This CDR3 has 15 residues. This CDR3 is CASSLGQSSGNTIYF. DNA for the CDR3: TGTGCCAGCAGTTTGGGGCAGTCCTCTGGAAACACCATATATTTT.

The V call is TRBV10-3, the J call TRBJ2-7; 14 nucleotides line up with TRBD2. The CDR3 length is 15 residues. Trimming cost V 6 bases and J 0 bases; bases outside gene matches: 1. The V gene's germline CDR1 is ENHRY and CDR2 SYGVKD. The CDR3 loop reads CAIRGTSGSSYEQYF. The CDR3 DNA follows: TGTGCCATCAGGGGGACTAGCGGGAGCTCCTACGAGCAGTACTTC.

This clonotype was counted a few times. The rearrangement joins TRBV6-2 or TRBV6-3 to TRBJ1-5; possibly TRBD1 for D (5 bases). The CDR3 totals 14 residues. Germline CDR1 MNHEY, CDR2 SVGEGT. Trimming left V 2 bases short and J 6 bases short, with 11 bases between. The CDR3 spells CASSYGQGGQPQHF. Written as DNA, the CDR3 is TGTGCCAGCAGTTACGGGCAGGGCGGTCAGCCCCAGCATTTT.

This chain connects TRBV27 to TRBJ1-4; D possibly corresponds to TRBD1 (5 bases). From germline, CDR1 is MNHEY and CDR2 SMNVEV (reference sequence). V was cut by 3 bases and J by 5 bases, with 13 bases left in between. The CDR3 consists of 15 residues. CDR3 region: CASSFGGTGNEKLFF. The DNA for the CDR3 is TGTGCCAGCAGTTTCGGCGGGACCGGCAATGAAAAACTGTTTTTT.

The chain uses TRBV6-2 or TRBV6-3 and TRBJ1-5, with 7 bases aligning to TRBD1. Looked up from germline, CDR1 is MNHEY and CDR2 is SVGEGT. V trimming: 2 bases; J trimming: 0 bases; junction bases outside the gene matches: 13. The CDR3 sequence is 19 residues long. Here the CDR3 reads CASSYRTGALFYSNQPQHF. Here the CDR3 DNA reads TGTGCCAGCAGTTACCGGACAGGCGCCCTTTTCTATAGCAATCAGCCCCAGCATTTT.

V gene TRBV2 combines with J gene TRBJ2-1; D gene ambiguous. This CDR3 comprises 17 residues. V was pared by 3 bases and J by 7 bases, with 22 bases between. CDR1 is SNHLY, CDR2 FYNNEI, per germline. DNA of the CDR3: TGTGCCAGCAGTGATGTTTATAGGGCGGCAATTGGGAATGAGCAGTTCTTC. Translation gives CASSDVYRAAIGNEQFF.

This clonotype was recorded a few times. This rearrangement joins TRBV29-1 to TRBJ1-1; D is perhaps TRBD1 (6 bases). The CDR3 sequence is 13 residues long. V dropped 2 bases and J dropped 3 bases, with 10 bases sitting between them. The germline gives CDR1 SQVTM, CDR2 ANQGSEA. The CDR3 here is CSVERGIYTEAFF. As DNA, the CDR3 is TGCAGCGTTGAAAGGGGGATCTACACTGAAGCTTTCTTT. The variable domain in full, completed from reference TRBV29-1 and TRBJ1-1, reads SAVISQKPSRDICQRGTSLTIQCQVDSQVTMMFWYRQQPGQSLTLIATANQGSEATYESGFVIDKFPISRPNLTFSTLTVSNMSPEDSSIYLCSVERGIYTEAFFGQGTRLTVV.

The chain employs TRBV5-1 and TRBJ2-7; 8 bases are a match to TRBD2. Germline V gives CDR1 SGHRS, CDR2 YFSETQ. The CDR3 contains 13 residues. V lost 0 bases and J lost 6; bases outside the gene matches: 2. The CDR3 coding sequence is TGCGCCAGCAGCTTGGGCGGGGGGCCCGAGCAGTACGTC. Amino acids: CASSLGGGPEQYV.